This TCR beta chain stems from a study of shared clonotypes between healthy human individuals. TCRdb's table, derived via immunoSEQ multiplex PCR, lists solely in-frame clones and lacks some. The table shows fewer than 1.6 million clones, with around 98.5% occurring only once. Notes on this clone: The antigen is not known.

All of the donors resided in Nashville, Tennessee, and each was a Caucasian adult. Per the germline V gene, CDR1 is SGHTS and CDR2 is YDEGEE. V dropped 4 bases and J dropped 0; count of bases not matched to a gene: 6. CDR3 length: 15 residues. Points from the study as a whole: Expectations were that clonotype sharing among donors would be affected by sequencing depth. What naive subsets generally showed was a larger estimated richness than memory subsets showed. Non-shared clonotypes had lower generation probabilities than clonotypes shared by all four sorted-subset donors.

Source material: naive CD4+ T cells sorted from blood. The subset was: CD45RA+ positively selected. The chain couples TRBV5-8 to TRBJ2-7; TRBD1 aligns across 8 bases. This sequence was found in a man aged 25-45 years in good health. As DNA, the CDR3 is TGTGCCAGCAGCCGACAGGGGTCCCTCTCCTACGAGCAGTACTTC. Translation: CASSRQGSLSYEQYF.